A selection of T cell receptor beta chains follows, all from one sample in a study of T-cell reconstitution after alpha-beta-depleted transplantation in children. TCRdb reanalysed the PCR reads using MiXCR and keeps one entry per CDR3 protein. The sample includes some 640,000 distinct CDR3 sequences, 16% of them seen just once. The sequenced sample was PBMCs from the stem cell graft donor, obtained from the stem cell graft. The receptor source for this set is a human donor who donated a stem cell graft to a child with acute myeloid leukemia. The CDR3 runs from the conserved cysteine through the conserved F or W. The D gene is left open where the match is weak. The size field is filled for only some rows; it gives once, few, many or a size class.

d_gene: TRBD2
v_gene: TRBV9
abundance: many
j_gene: TRBJ2-7
CDR3nt: TGTGCCAGCAGCCCCAAAACCGGGACTAGCGGGTGGTACGAGCAGTACTTC
CDR3aa: CASSPKTGTSGWYEQYF

d_gene: TRBD1
v_gene: TRBV4-3
abundance: few
j_gene: TRBJ1-5
CDR3nt: TGCGCCAGCAGCCAAGTACGGGACAGTTTCAATCAGCCCCAGCATTTT
CDR3aa: CASSQVRDSFNQPQHF

d_gene: .
v_gene: TRBV28
abundance: .
j_gene: TRBJ1-5
CDR3nt: TGTGCCAGCGGAATAAGACAGGACCTCAATCAGCCCCAGCATTTT
CDR3aa: CASGIRQDLNQPQHF

d_gene: .
v_gene: TRBV7-2
abundance: .
j_gene: TRBJ2-1
CDR3nt: TGTGCCAGCAGCTTAGTTGTCCGCGGGGCCTCTTACAATGAGCAGTTCTTC
CDR3aa: CASSLVVRGASYNEQFF

d_gene: .
v_gene: TRBV5-1
abundance: .
j_gene: TRBJ2-3
CDR3nt: TGCGCCAGCAGCGCCGGATCGCGGGGGCAGTATTTT
CDR3aa: CASSAGSRGQYF

d_gene: TRBD1
v_gene: TRBV20-1
abundance: many
j_gene: TRBJ1-6
CDR3nt: TGCAGTGCTAGAGACCAGACAGGGCGGGCACCCCTCCACTTT
CDR3aa: CSARDQTGRAPLHF

d_gene: TRBD2
v_gene: TRBV5-1
abundance: .
j_gene: TRBJ2-2
CDR3nt: TGCGCCAGCAGCACCGGACTAGCTAACACCGGGGAGCTGTTTTTT
CDR3aa: CASSTGLANTGELFF

d_gene: TRBD2
v_gene: TRBV7-2
abundance: many
j_gene: TRBJ2-3
CDR3nt: TGTGCCAGCAGCTTGACTAGCGGGCCCACAGATACGCAGTATTTT
CDR3aa: CASSLTSGPTDTQYF

d_gene: .
v_gene: TRBV28
abundance: .
j_gene: TRBJ1-5
CDR3nt: TGTGCCAGCAGTTTAATTTCGGCGGTGGGTGGGGGACCCCAGCATTTT
CDR3aa: CASSLISAVGGGPQHF

d_gene: .
v_gene: TRBV6-6
abundance: many
j_gene: TRBJ1-5
CDR3nt: TGTGCCAGCAGGGCAGGGGCTTATCAGCCCCAGCATTTT
CDR3aa: CASRAGAYQPQHF

d_gene: TRBD2
v_gene: TRBV7-2
abundance: .
j_gene: TRBJ2-3
CDR3nt: TGTGCCAGCAGCTTAGCAGGGACTAGCGGCACAGATACGCAGTATTTT
CDR3aa: CASSLAGTSGTDTQYF

d_gene: TRBD1
v_gene: TRBV5-1
abundance: many
j_gene: TRBJ2-3
CDR3nt: TGCGCCAGCAGCTCTCAGGGGGCCAGCACAGATACGCAGTATTTT
CDR3aa: CASSSQGASTDTQYF

d_gene: TRBD1
v_gene: TRBV4-3
abundance: .
j_gene: TRBJ2-3
CDR3nt: TGCGCCAGCAGCCGAGGACAGGGCATGGCAGATACGCAGTATTTT
CDR3aa: CASSRGQGMADTQYF

d_gene: TRBD2
v_gene: TRBV28
abundance: few
j_gene: TRBJ2-1
CDR3nt: TGTGCCAGCAGTTTTCCGACTAGCATAACCTACAATGAGCAGTTCTTC
CDR3aa: CASSFPTSITYNEQFF

d_gene: TRBD1
v_gene: TRBV20-1
abundance: many
j_gene: TRBJ2-7
CDR3nt: TGCAGTGCGAAGGGACAGACCTCGTACGAGCAGTACTTC
CDR3aa: CSAKGQTSYEQYF

d_gene: TRBD1
v_gene: TRBV10-3
abundance: many
j_gene: TRBJ1-1
CDR3nt: TGTGCCATCAGTGAGTTAGCAGGGGGCACTGAAGCTTTCTTT
CDR3aa: CAISELAGGTEAFF

d_gene: .
v_gene: TRBV15
abundance: many
j_gene: TRBJ1-2
CDR3nt: TGTGCCACCAGTGGACAGAGGCGCAACTATGGCTACACCTTC
CDR3aa: CATSGQRRNYGYTF

d_gene: .
v_gene: TRBV4-3
abundance: .
j_gene: TRBJ1-1
CDR3nt: TGCGCCAGCAGCCAAGGGGAGGACTCAAACACTGAAGCTTTCTTT
CDR3aa: CASSQGEDSNTEAFF

d_gene: .
v_gene: TRBV7-6
abundance: .
j_gene: TRBJ2-1
CDR3nt: TGTGCCAGCAGCCCCCGGGAAGTCTACAATGAGCAGTTCTTC
CDR3aa: CASSPREVYNEQFF

d_gene: TRBD1
v_gene: TRBV5-6
abundance: .
j_gene: TRBJ2-1
CDR3nt: TGTGCCAGCAGCTATTACGACAGGGACAATGAGCAGTTCTTC
CDR3aa: CASSYYDRDNEQFF

d_gene: .
v_gene: TRBV7-2
abundance: .
j_gene: TRBJ1-1
CDR3nt: TGTGCCAGCAGCTTCTGGGGGGGTGGGGCCAACACTGAAGCTTTCTTT
CDR3aa: CASSFWGGGANTEAFF

d_gene: TRBD1
v_gene: TRBV10-3
abundance: few
j_gene: TRBJ1-2
CDR3nt: TGTGCCATCAGTGAGTCTTGGGACAGTGGCTATGGCTACACCTTC
CDR3aa: CAISESWDSGYGYTF

d_gene: .
v_gene: TRBV7-9
abundance: .
j_gene: TRBJ2-1
CDR3nt: TGTGCCAGCAGCTTAGCGCGGGGAATCGACAATGAGCAGTTCTTC
CDR3aa: CASSLARGIDNEQFF

d_gene: TRBD1
v_gene: TRBV20-1
abundance: many
j_gene: TRBJ1-1
CDR3nt: TGCAGTGCTATTCTCCGGGACAGGGGAGTTAGCACTGAAGCTTTCTTT
CDR3aa: CSAILRDRGVSTEAFF

d_gene: TRBD2
v_gene: TRBV4-3
abundance: .
j_gene: TRBJ2-2
CDR3nt: TGCGCCAGCAGCCAAGGGCCAGCAGGACTAGCGGGCGGGGAGCTGTTTTTT
CDR3aa: CASSQGPAGLAGGELFF

d_gene: .
v_gene: TRBV7-2
abundance: few
j_gene: TRBJ2-3
CDR3nt: TGTGCCAGCAGCGCATCGTTGGGTCAGACAGATACGCAGTATTTT
CDR3aa: CASSASLGQTDTQYF

d_gene: .
v_gene: TRBV20-1
abundance: many
j_gene: TRBJ2-1
CDR3nt: TGCAGTGCTCCAACAACCCACAAACAGGGACGTGAGCAGTTCTTC
CDR3aa: CSAPTTHKQGREQFF

d_gene: .
v_gene: TRBV7-2
abundance: .
j_gene: TRBJ2-4
CDR3nt: TGTGCCAGCAGCTTAGCCTATCTAGCCAAAAACATTCAGTACTTC
CDR3aa: CASSLAYLAKNIQYF

d_gene: TRBD2
v_gene: TRBV11-2
abundance: few
j_gene: TRBJ2-1
CDR3nt: TGTGCCAGCAGCGGTCAGGGACTAGCGGACAATGAGCAGTTCTTC
CDR3aa: CASSGQGLADNEQFF

d_gene: TRBD2
v_gene: TRBV6-1
abundance: .
j_gene: TRBJ2-5
CDR3nt: TGTGCCAGCAGTGAAGGTTTGCGGGGGGTCCAAGAGACCCTGTACTTC
CDR3aa: CASSEGLRGVQETLYF

d_gene: .
v_gene: TRBV30
abundance: .
j_gene: TRBJ2-3
CDR3nt: TGTGCCTGGAGTGTACGGACCCATCATACGCAGTATTTT
CDR3aa: CAWSVRTHHTQYF

d_gene: TRBD2
v_gene: TRBV12-3/TRBV12-4
abundance: few
j_gene: TRBJ2-1
CDR3nt: TGTGCCAGCAGCCCCACCGGGGAGACTAGCGGGGGAATCTACAATGAGCAGTTCTTC
CDR3aa: CASSPTGETSGGIYNEQFF

d_gene: .
v_gene: TRBV4-1
abundance: .
j_gene: TRBJ1-5
CDR3nt: TGCGCCAGCAGCCAAGCCCGCAACAATCAGCCCCAGCATTTT
CDR3aa: CASSQARNNQPQHF

d_gene: TRBD1
v_gene: TRBV20-1
abundance: few
j_gene: TRBJ2-3
CDR3nt: TGCAGTGCGAAAGACAGGGGGCGATTAGATACGCAGTATTTT
CDR3aa: CSAKDRGRLDTQYF

d_gene: .
v_gene: TRBV9
abundance: many
j_gene: TRBJ2-1
CDR3nt: TGTGCCAGCAGCGTAGAAGGGGGGGAGCAGTTCTTC
CDR3aa: CASSVEGGEQFF

d_gene: .
v_gene: TRBV20-1
abundance: many
j_gene: TRBJ2-1
CDR3nt: TGCAGTGCTAAGACCCTTTACAATGAGCAGTTCTTC
CDR3aa: CSAKTLYNEQFF

d_gene: TRBD1
v_gene: TRBV5-1
abundance: many
j_gene: TRBJ2-1
CDR3nt: TGCGCCAGCAGCTGGGGGACAGGAGGCAATGAGCAGTTCTTC
CDR3aa: CASSWGTGGNEQFF

d_gene: .
v_gene: TRBV12-3/TRBV12-4
abundance: few
j_gene: TRBJ2-3
CDR3nt: TGTGCCGGGGGCGTGGGAGATACGCAGTATTTT
CDR3aa: CAGGVGDTQYF